Listed here is a single TCR beta chain. As yet, its antigen is unknown. A much more abundant neighbour one base away suggests this may be a read error. This entry is derived from a study of shared clonotypes between healthy human individuals. At the level of the study: Used for every donor were three CD4 naive, three CD4 memory, two CD8 naive and one CD8 memory plate.

General study findings and limits: In a handful of donors, roughly 5.2% of naive CD4 clonotypes appeared in common.

This CDR3 region has 13 residues. V lost 2 bases and J lost 4; bases outside the gene matches: 1. CDR1 and CDR2 from the germline V gene are SGHDT and YYEEEE. This was a deep-level run. The data were produced by immunoSEQ multiplex PCR, yet TCRdb's version contains in-frame clones alone and is incomplete. The sample lists roughly 660,000 clones, roughly 87% occurring once. The receptor's source is a man aged 18 to 35 in good health. Some clones in this sample may be carry-over from other donors' samples. This sequence joins TRBV5-6 and TRBJ2-7, with 9 bases matching TRBD2. Sequencing was performed on memory CD8+ T cells from PBMCs. Subset defined: CD45RO+ cells pooled with CCR7-negative TemRA cells. CDR3 coding DNA: TGTGCCAGCAGCTTTAGCGGGAGATACGAGCAGTACTTC. Its protein is CASSFSGRYEQYF.